This is a list of T cell receptor beta chains from one sample in a study of siplizumab effects on memory and regulatory T cells. Clones were sequenced by immunoSEQ multiplex PCR, and TCRdb holds only the in-frame ones, with some missing. The sample consists of under 110,000 clones, nearly 95% of them appearing once. Sequencing was done on a sample of non-Treg CD4+ T cells sorted from blood. The receptors shown here come from a human donor in good health. The CDR3 runs from the conserved cysteine through the conserved F or W. A D gene is named only where the DNA matches it firmly. Clone sizes are given selectively: once, few, many, or a class where the clone is expanded.

size | J | D | V | CDR3 | DNA
. | TRBJ2-4 | . | TRBV5-8 | CASSFKGPIPIQYF | TGTGCCAGCAGCTTTAAGGGACCTATACCTATTCAGTACTTC
once | TRBJ2-1 | . | TRBV9 | CASSVRGDRRANEQFF | TGTGCCAGCAGCGTACGGGGTGACAGGCGGGCCAATGAGCAGTTCTTC
. | TRBJ1-4 | . | TRBV6-1 | CASSEVASATNEKLFF | TGTGCCAGCAGTGAAGTGGCCAGTGCAACTAATGAAAAACTGTTTTTT
. | TRBJ2-6 | . | TRBV18 | CASSPRANPSGANVLTF | TGTGCCAGCTCACCTCGGGCCAACCCATCTGGGGCCAACGTCCTGACTTTC
. | TRBJ1-1 | . | TRBV27 | CASSSTGPTEAFF | TGTGCCAGCAGTTCTACAGGGCCCACTGAAGCTTTCTTT
. | TRBJ2-1 | TRBD2 | TRBV30 | CAWIGGRYEQFF | TGTGCCTGGATTGGCGGGAGGTATGAGCAGTTCTTC
. | TRBJ1-1 | TRBD1 | TRBV6-5 | CASSRQGANTEAFF | TGTGCCAGCAGTCGACAGGGTGCGAACACTGAAGCTTTCTTT
. | TRBJ1-4 | . | TRBV15 | CATSSITATNEKLFF | TGTGCCACCAGCAGTATCACAGCAACTAATGAAAAACTGTTTTTT
few | TRBJ1-1 | TRBD1 | TRBV6-1 | CASSADRDTEAFF | TGTGCCAGCAGTGCGGACAGGGACACTGAAGCTTTCTTT
. | TRBJ2-3 | . | TRBV25-1 | CASLRQHTDTQYF | TGTGCCAGCCTGCGACAGCACACAGATACGCAGTATTTT
once | TRBJ1-5 | . | TRBV19 | CASSFSGYSNQPQHF | TGTGCCAGTAGTTTTTCAGGCTATAGCAATCAGCCCCAGCATTTT
. | TRBJ2-5 | . | TRBV4-2 | CASSYLPQQETQYF | TGTGCCAGCAGCTATCTGCCCCAACAAGAGACCCAGTACTTC
. | TRBJ1-4 | TRBD1 | TRBV5-1 | CASSPTGRNEKLFF | TGCGCCAGCAGCCCGACAGGGCGCAATGAAAAACTGTTTTTT
. | TRBJ2-5 | TRBD1 | TRBV6-5 | CASSETGGLGAQYF | TGTGCCAGCAGTGAGACAGGGGGCTTAGGGGCCCAGTACTTC
. | TRBJ2-2 | TRBD1 | TRBV7-7 | CASSSDRGRTGELFF | TGTGCTAGCAGCTCGGACAGGGGGCGAACCGGGGAGCTGTTTTTT
. | TRBJ1-1 | . | TRBV6-5 | CASSYSAGAAEAFF | TGTGCCAGCAGTTACTCGGCAGGGGCAGCTGAAGCTTTCTTT
. | TRBJ1-4 | TRBD1 | TRBV18 | CASSVTGGSNEKLFF | TGTGCCAGCTCAGTCACAGGGGGCAGTAATGAAAAACTGTTTTTT
. | TRBJ1-1 | . | TRBV7-2 | CASSLVSGSGTEAFF | TGTGCCAGCAGCTTAGTTTCAGGCTCGGGCACTGAAGCTTTCTTT
. | TRBJ1-3 | . | TRBV7-8 | CASSLYQDSGNTIYF | TGTGCCAGCAGCTTATACCAGGACTCTGGAAACACCATATATTTT
. | TRBJ1-5 | . | TRBV28 | CASSHRAHSNQPQHF | TGTGCCAGCAGTCACAGGGCCCACAGCAATCAGCCCCAGCATTTT
once | TRBJ2-5 | . | TRBV7-7 | CASKSLGGGLETQYF | TGTGCTAGCAAATCCCTCGGAGGCGGGTTGGAGACCCAGTACTTC
. | TRBJ1-5 | . | TRBV7-2 | CASSFRQGPYQPQHF | TGTGCCAGCAGCTTTAGGCAGGGGCCCTATCAGCCCCAGCATTTT
once | TRBJ1-1 | . | TRBV28 | CASSLWEGDTEAFF | TGTGCCAGCAGTTTATGGGAGGGGGACACTGAAGCTTTCTTT
. | TRBJ1-6 | TRBD1 | TRBV28 | CASSVMGQGDNSPLHF | TGTGCCAGCAGTGTTATGGGACAGGGGGATAATTCACCCCTCCACTTT
. | TRBJ1-5 | . | TRBV19 | CATGAETLRFQPQHF | TGTGCCACAGGGGCCGAGACACTCCGTTTTCAGCCCCAGCATTTT
. | TRBJ2-1 | TRBD1 | TRBV27 | CASSPGQGAYNEQFF | TGTGCCAGCAGTCCCGGACAGGGAGCCTACAATGAGCAGTTCTTC
. | TRBJ2-3 | . | TRBV5-1 | CASSLGSAGDTQYF | TGCGCCAGCAGCTTGGGGTCTGCGGGAGATACGCAGTATTTT